This record looks at one T cell receptor (beta chain) sequence and its context. Its target is not known. This clone may be a read error of a much larger clone one base away. This sample was included in a study of T cell repertoires in cytomegalovirus infection. On the study more broadly: Recently identified HLA-C-restricted CMV epitopes were among the peptides used. It can be stated that public TCR beta signatures indicated CMV infection as well as a matching HLA type. General study points: HLA-C-restricted CMV-specific TCR beta clonotypes prevailed in the ex vivo response. Frequencies of public TCR beta families were cumulated, and this identified carriers of CMV plus the relevant HLA.

One entry per CDR3 protein, called by TCRdb with MiXCR from the reads. The profile shows around 300,000 distinct CDR3 sequences, around 20% of them singletons. The CDR3 extends over 14 amino acids. Trimming shortened V by 10 bases and J by 0 bases, and 12 bases separated the two germline ends. The germline CDR1 and CDR2 sequences are PRHDT and FYEKMQ (reference sequence). The sample consisted of cultured PBMCs, taken from culture after CMV antigen stimulation. This TCR was recovered from a human donor in good health (CMV status not recorded). Some clones in this sample may be carry-over from other donors' samples. V usage is TRBV13 and J usage is TRBJ2-2; D may be TRBD2 (6 bases). The CDR3: CATRWGANTGELFF. The DNA of the CDR3 is TGTGCCACCCGATGGGGGGCGAACACCGGGGAGCTGTTTTTT.